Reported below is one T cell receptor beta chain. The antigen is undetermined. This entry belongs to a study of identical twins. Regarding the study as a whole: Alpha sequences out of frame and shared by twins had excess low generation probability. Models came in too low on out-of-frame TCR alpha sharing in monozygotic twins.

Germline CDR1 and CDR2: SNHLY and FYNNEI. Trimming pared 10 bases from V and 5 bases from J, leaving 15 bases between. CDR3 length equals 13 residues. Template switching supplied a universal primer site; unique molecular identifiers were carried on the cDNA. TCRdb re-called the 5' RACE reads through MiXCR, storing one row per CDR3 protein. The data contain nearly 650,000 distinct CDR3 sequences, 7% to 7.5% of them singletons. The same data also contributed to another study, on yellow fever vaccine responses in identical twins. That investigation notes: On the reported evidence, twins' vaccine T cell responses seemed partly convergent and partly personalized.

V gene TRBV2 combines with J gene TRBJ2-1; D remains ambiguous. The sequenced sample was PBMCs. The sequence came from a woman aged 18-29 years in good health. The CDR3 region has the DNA TGTGCCACAAAAGGGCAGACGCACAATGAGCAGTTCTTC. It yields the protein CATKGQTHNEQFF.